This TCR beta chain is drawn from a study of patients and donors after allogeneic stem cell transplantation. Using its own MiXCR run on the RT-PCR reads, TCRdb lists one record per CDR3 protein. This sample has 150,000 to 200,000 distinct CDR3 sequences; about 32% occur once, and the top ten carry roughly 3.2%. Sequencing used blood, either unsorted or a sorted T cell fraction (not recorded which). The receptor comes from a human donor who was either an allogeneic HSCT recipient or a stem cell or donor lymphocyte infusion donor (not recorded which). It is not recorded whose cells these are; they may come from a transplant donor.

The CDR3 sequence is CASSQASLAGAYEQYF. The CDR3 bases are TGCGCCAGCAGCCAAGCTAGTCTAGCGGGAGCGTACGAGCAGTACTTC. The V gene is TRBV4-3, the J gene TRBJ2-7; TRBD2 agrees at 10 bases. CDR1 LGHNA and CDR2 YSLEER come from the germline V gene. After removal of 1 base from V and 4 bases from J, the junction contained 7 bases not matched to a gene. This CDR3 has 16 amino acids.